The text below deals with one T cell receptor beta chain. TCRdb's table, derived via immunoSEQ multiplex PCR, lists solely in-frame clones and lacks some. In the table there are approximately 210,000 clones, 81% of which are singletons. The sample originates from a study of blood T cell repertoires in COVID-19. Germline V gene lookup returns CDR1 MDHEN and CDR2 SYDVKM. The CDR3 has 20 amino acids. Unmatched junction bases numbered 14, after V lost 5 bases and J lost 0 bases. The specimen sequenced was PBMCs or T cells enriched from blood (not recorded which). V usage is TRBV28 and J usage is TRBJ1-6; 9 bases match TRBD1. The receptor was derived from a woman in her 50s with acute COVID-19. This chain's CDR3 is CASSLQTGGYYSSYNSPLHF. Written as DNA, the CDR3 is TGTGCCAGCAGTCTCCAGACAGGGGGTTATTACAGCTCCTATAATTCACCCCTCCACTTT.